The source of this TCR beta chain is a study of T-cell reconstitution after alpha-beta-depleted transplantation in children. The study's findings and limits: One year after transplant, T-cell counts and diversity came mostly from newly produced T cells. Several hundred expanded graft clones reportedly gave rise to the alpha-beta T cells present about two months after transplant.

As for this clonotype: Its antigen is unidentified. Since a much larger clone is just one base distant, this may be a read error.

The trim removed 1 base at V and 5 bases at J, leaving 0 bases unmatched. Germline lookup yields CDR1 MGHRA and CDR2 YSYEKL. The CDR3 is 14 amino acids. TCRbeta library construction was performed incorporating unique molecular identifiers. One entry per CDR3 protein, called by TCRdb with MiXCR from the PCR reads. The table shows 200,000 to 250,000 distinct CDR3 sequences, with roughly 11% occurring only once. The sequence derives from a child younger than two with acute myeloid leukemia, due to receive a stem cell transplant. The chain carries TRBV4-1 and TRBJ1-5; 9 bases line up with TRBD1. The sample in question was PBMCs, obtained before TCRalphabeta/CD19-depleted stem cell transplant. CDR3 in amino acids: CASSQGQGDQPQHF. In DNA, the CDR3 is TGCGCCAGCAGCCAAGGACAGGGGGATCAGCCCCAGCATTTT.